This T cell receptor (beta chain) comes out of a study of T cell repertoires in cytomegalovirus infection. Looking at the study overall: Shared public TCR beta signatures pointed to both CMV infection and a matching HLA type.

MiXCR was run by TCRdb on the reads, yielding one entry per CDR3 protein. The profile covers 490,000 or so distinct CDR3 sequences, with over 9% appearing a single time and roughly 10% taken by the ten largest. V was pared by 4 bases and J by 7 bases, with 10 bases between. Germline V gene lookup returns CDR1 LNHNV and CDR2 YYDKDF (reference sequence). CDR3 size: 13 residues. This TCR derives from a human donor in good health (CMV status not recorded). Some clones in this sample may be carry-over from other donors' samples. The chain links TRBV15 to TRBJ2-2, with D perhaps TRBD2 (7 bases). Sequencing was carried out using PBMCs. CDR3 in amino acids: CATSKGEGGELFF. CDR3 bases: TGTGCCACCAGCAAGGGGGAGGGCGGGGAGCTGTTTTTT.